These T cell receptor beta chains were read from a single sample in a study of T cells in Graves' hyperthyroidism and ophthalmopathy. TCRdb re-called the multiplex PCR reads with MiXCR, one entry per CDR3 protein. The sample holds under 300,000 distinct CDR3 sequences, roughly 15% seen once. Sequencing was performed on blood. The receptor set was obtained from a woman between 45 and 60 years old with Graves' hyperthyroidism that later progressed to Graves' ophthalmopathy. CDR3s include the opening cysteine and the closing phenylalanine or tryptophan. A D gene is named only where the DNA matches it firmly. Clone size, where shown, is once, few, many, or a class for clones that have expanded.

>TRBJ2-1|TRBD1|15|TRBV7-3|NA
CASSKGADRFNEQFF
TGTGCCAGCAGCAAGGGGGCGGATCGGTTCAATGAGCAGTTCTTC
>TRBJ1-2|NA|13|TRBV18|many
CASSPDPAGGYTF
TGTGCCAGCTCACCCGACCCAGCTGGTGGCTACACCTTC
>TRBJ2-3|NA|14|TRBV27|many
CASGLSDSTDTQYF
TGTGCCAGCGGACTTAGTGACAGCACAGATACGCAGTATTTT
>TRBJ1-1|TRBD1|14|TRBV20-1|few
CSAAQGTVGAEAFF
TGCAGTGCCGCTCAAGGGACAGTTGGGGCTGAAGCTTTCTTT
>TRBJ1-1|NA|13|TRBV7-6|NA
CASAREVNTEASF
TGTGCCAGTGCAAGGGAGGTGAACACTGAAGCTTCCTTT
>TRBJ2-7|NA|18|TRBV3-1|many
CASSQDFRTDLHSYEQYF
TGTGCCAGCAGCCAAGATTTTAGGACAGACCTTCACTCCTACGAGCAGTACTTC
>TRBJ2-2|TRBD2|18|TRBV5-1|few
CASSPWTSGKGSGGELFF
TGCGCCAGCAGCCCCTGGACTAGCGGGAAAGGATCGGGCGGGGAGCTGTTTTTT
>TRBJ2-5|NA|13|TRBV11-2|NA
CASSPYSEETQYF
TGTGCCAGCAGCCCCTACTCAGAAGAGACCCAGTACTTC
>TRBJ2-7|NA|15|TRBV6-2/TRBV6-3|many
CASSPPGLSSYEQYF
TGTGCCAGCAGTCCCCCCGGACTATCATCCTACGAGCAGTACTTC
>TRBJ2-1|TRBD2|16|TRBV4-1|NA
CASSQSSGGDYNEQFF
TGCGCCAGCAGCCAGTCTAGCGGAGGAGACTACAATGAGCAGTTCTTC
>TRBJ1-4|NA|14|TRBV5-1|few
CASSLSRDSGKLFF
TGCGCCAGCAGTTTATCGCGGGACTCAGGAAAACTGTTTTTT